One and the same sample provided the 9 T cell receptor beta chains below, sequenced in a study of T cells in Graves' hyperthyroidism and ophthalmopathy. Researchers took RNA transcripts and amplified the TCR beta CDR3 regions from them. TCR CDR3 regions were first amplified by RT-PCR with HTBI primers. TCRdb itself ran the multiplex PCR reads through MiXCR, one entry per CDR3 protein. The data contain hundreds of thousands of distinct CDR3 sequences, roughly 15% of them seen just once; the ten biggest clones take up around an eighth. Material: blood. The source is a woman in her forties or fifties with Graves' ophthalmopathy.

The rearrangement uses TRBV15 and TRBJ2-5, with 9 bases fitting TRBD2. Germline CDR1 is LNHNV and CDR2 is YYDKDF (reference sequence). The J segment lost 5 bases and the V segment lost 3 bases, leaving 7 bases of the junction unmatched. The CDR3 has 15 residues. The CDR3 loop reads CATSRASGIGETQYF. For the CDR3, the DNA is TGTGCCACCAGCAGGGCTAGCGGGATCGGGGAGACCCAGTACTTC.

The V and J genes are TRBV5-1 and TRBJ1-3, with D possibly being TRBD1 (5 bases). The V end was cut by 2 bases, the J end by 0 bases, with 12 bases between. This CDR3 spans 16 amino acids. Per germline, CDR1 SGHRS and CDR2 YFSETQ. The CDR3 region is CASSFAGLSSGNTIYF. The CDR3 DNA reads as TGCGCCAGCAGCTTCGCAGGGCTGAGCTCTGGAAACACCATATATTTT.

This clonotype was observed many times. The chain combines TRBV11-2 with TRBJ2-3; 7 nucleotides align to TRBD2. Germline loops: CDR1 SGHAT, CDR2 FQNNGV. The CDR3 is 18 amino acids. Trimming at V came to 2 bases and at J to 5 bases, leaving 16 bases not matched to a gene. The CDR3 DNA sequence: TGTGCCAGCAGCTTATTGAGTGCAGCGGGGTCACGGGGAGATACGCAGTATTTT. Protein sequence: CASSLLSAAGSRGDTQYF.

This clonotype was found many times. This chain joins TRBV29-1 and TRBJ2-7, with D tentatively TRBD2 (5 bases). Per germline, CDR1 SQVTM and CDR2 ANQGSEA. This CDR3 has 12 amino acids. Trimming shortened V by 4 bases and J by 3 bases, and 10 bases separated the two germline ends. CDR3 loop: CSVGRYGYEQYF. CDR3 nucleotide sequence: TGCAGCGTTGGGAGGTATGGCTACGAGCAGTACTTC.

This clonotype showed up many times. The genes are TRBV7-2 and TRBJ2-7, with D possibly matching TRBD2 (5 bases). V was cut by 3 bases and J by 2 bases, with 26 bases left in between. CDR1 is SGHTA and CDR2 is FQGNSA in the germline V gene. The CDR3 totals 19 residues. CDR3 in DNA: TGTGCCAGCAGCTTTGACCATACCCCGGGAATGTGGAGAACCTACGAGCAGTACTTC. Protein sequence: CASSFDHTPGMWRTYEQYF. The whole variable domain, filled in from reference TRBV7-2 and TRBJ2-7, reads GAGVSQSPSNKVTEKGKDVELRCDPISGHTALYWYRQSLGQGLEFLIYFQGNSAPDKSGLPSDRFSAERTGGSVSTLTIQRTQQEDSAVYLCASSFDHTPGMWRTYEQYFGPGTRLTVT.

A few counts support this clonotype. This sequence joins TRBV7-9 and TRBJ1-2; D is unclear. V lost 1 base, J lost 2 bases, and 8 bases lay in between. Germline CDR1 SEHNR, CDR2 FQNEAQ (reference sequence). This CDR3 contains 14 residues. DNA of the CDR3: TGTGCCAGCAGCTTAGTCTCATCGAACTATGGCTACACCTTC. This gives the protein CASSLVSSNYGYTF.

Concerning this clonotype itself: A much larger clone is a single base away; this may be a read error. V gene TRBV5-5 combines with J gene TRBJ1-4, with a weak D call TRBD1 (6 bases). V was cut by 4 bases and J by 3 bases, with 10 bases left in between. This CDR3 has 14 amino acids. CDR1 SGHKS and CDR2 YYEKEE come from the germline V gene (reference sequence). The CDR3 DNA reads as TGTGCCAGCAGCGAACAGGGATCTAATGAAAAACTGTTTTTT. Encoded protein: CASSEQGSNEKLFF.

This clonotype has a count of ten or more. For the CDR3, the DNA is TGTGCCAGCAGCTTAATAGCGTCAGAGACCCAGTACTTC. This encodes CASSLIASETQYF. This chain links TRBV7-3 with TRBJ2-5; TRBD2 is a possible D gene (5 bases). Germline assignment: CDR1 SGHTA and CDR2 FQGTGA. The germline V and J ends were trimmed by 1 base and 4 bases, with 7 bases remaining between them. The length of the CDR3 is 13 residues.

This clonotype has ten or more counts. V is TRBV20-1 and J is TRBJ1-5; 7 bases are shared with TRBD1. Germline lookup yields CDR1 DFQATT and CDR2 SNEGSKA (reference sequence). This CDR3 is built from 16 residues. Trimming removed 3 bases from V and 4 bases from J; junction bases left unmatched: 12. The CDR3 reads CSARERPLQGNQPQHF. The CDR3 DNA follows: TGCAGTGCTAGGGAGAGACCTCTACAGGGGAATCAGCCCCAGCATTTT.